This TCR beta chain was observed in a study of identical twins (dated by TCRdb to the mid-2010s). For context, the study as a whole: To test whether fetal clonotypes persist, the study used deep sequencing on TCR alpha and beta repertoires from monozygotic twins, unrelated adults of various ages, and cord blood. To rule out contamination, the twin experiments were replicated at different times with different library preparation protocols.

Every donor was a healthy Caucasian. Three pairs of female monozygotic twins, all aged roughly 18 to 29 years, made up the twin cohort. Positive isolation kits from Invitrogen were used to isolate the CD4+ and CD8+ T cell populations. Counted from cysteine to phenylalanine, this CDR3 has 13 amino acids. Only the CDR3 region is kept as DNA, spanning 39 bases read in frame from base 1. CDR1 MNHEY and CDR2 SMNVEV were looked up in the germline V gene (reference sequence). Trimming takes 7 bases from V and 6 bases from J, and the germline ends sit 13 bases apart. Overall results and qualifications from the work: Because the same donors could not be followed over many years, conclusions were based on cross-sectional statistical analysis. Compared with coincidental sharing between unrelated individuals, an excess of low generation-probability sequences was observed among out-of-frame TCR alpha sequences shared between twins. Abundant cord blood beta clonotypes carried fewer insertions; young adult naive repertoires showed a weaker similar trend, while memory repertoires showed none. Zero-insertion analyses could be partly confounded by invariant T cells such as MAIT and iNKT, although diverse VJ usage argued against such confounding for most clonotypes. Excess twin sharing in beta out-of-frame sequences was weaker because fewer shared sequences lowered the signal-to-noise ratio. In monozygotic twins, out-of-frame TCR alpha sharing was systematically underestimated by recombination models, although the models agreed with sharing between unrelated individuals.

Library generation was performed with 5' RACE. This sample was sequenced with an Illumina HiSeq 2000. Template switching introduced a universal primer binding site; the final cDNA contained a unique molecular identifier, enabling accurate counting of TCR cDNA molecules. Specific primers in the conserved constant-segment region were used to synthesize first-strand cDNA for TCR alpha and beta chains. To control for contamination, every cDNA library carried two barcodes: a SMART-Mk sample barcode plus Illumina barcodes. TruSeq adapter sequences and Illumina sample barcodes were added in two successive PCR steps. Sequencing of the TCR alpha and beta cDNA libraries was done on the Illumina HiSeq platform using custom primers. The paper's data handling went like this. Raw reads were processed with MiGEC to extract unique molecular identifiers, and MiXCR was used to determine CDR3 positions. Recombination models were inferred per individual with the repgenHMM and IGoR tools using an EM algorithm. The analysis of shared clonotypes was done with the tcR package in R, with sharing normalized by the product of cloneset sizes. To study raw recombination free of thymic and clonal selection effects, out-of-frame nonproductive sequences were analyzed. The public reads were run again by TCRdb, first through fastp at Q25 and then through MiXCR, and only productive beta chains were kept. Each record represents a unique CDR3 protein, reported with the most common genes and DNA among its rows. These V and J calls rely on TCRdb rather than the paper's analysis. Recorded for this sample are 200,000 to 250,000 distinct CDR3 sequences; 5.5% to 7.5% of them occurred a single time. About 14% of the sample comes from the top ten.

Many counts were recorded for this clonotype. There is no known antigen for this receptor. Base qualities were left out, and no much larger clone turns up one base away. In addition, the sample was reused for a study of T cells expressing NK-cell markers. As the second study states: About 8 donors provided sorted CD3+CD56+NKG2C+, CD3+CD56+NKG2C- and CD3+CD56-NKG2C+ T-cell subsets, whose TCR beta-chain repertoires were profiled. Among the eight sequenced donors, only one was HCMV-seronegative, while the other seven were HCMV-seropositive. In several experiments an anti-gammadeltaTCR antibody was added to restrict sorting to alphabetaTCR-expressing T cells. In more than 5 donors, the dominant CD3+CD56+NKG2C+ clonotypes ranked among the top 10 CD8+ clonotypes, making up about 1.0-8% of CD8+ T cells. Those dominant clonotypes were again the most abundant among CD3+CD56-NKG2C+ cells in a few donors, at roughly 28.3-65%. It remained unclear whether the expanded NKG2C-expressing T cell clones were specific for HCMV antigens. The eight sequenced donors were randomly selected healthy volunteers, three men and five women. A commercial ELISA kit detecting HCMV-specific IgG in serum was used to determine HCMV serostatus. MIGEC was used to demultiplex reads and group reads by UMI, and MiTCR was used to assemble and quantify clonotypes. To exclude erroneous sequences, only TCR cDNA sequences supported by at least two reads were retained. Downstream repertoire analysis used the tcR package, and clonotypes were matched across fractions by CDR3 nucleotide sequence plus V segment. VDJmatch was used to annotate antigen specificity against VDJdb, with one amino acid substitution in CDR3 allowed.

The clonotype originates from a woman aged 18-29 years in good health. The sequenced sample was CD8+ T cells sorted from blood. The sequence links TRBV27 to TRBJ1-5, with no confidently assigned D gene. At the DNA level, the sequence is TGTGCCAGCACCCCTCAGAGGGTTCAGCCCCAGCATTTT. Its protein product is CASTPQRVQPQHF.